Presented here are 5 T cell receptor beta chains from one specimen sequenced in a study of blood T cells in healthy people across ages. A second PCR of roughly 7 to 11 cycles used a sample-barcoded 5' primer and a J-beta primer mix. TCRdb passed the 5' RACE reads through MiXCR, listing each CDR3 protein once. The profile shows about 650,000 distinct CDR3 sequences, 45% to 60% of them singletons. Sample: blood. These receptors were collected from a woman older than 75 in good health.

CDR3 in amino acids: CSARVSRGGGGNQPQHF. CDR3 DNA: TGCAGTGCTAGGGTTTCTAGGGGAGGGGGTGGCAATCAGCCCCAGCATTTT. The rearrangement joins TRBV20-1 to TRBJ1-5, with D possibly TRBD1 on 6 matching bases. V was shortened by 3 bases and J by 2 bases, with 20 bases between the two germline ends. The CDR3 totals 17 residues. Looked up from germline, CDR1 is DFQATT and CDR2 is SNEGSKA (reference sequence).

This clonotype occurred a few times. The genes are TRBV25-1 and TRBJ2-1, with 10 bases identical to TRBD2. Trimming at V came to 6 bases and at J to 10 bases, leaving 12 bases not matched to a gene. Germline V gene lookup returns CDR1 MGHDK and CDR2 SYGVNS. The CDR3 is 15 amino acids. CDR3 loop: CASRAMGLAPSEQFF. In DNA form, the CDR3 reads TGTGCCAGCAGAGCCATGGGACTAGCGCCTTCCGAGCAGTTCTTC.

This clonotype has more than one count but fewer than ten. Just one base apart from a much larger clone, this may be a read error. This rearrangement joins TRBV5-1 to TRBJ2-3; 7 bases align to TRBD2. The V and J ends lost 3 bases and 2 bases, in that order; junction bases with no gene match: 6. Germline CDR1 reads SGHRS; CDR2 reads YFSETQ. The CDR3 length is 15 residues. CDR3 protein: CASSWALAVTDTQYF. As DNA, the CDR3 is TGCGCCAGCAGCTGGGCCCTAGCGGTCACAGATACGCAGTATTTT.

The rearrangement joins TRBV29-1 to TRBJ2-7; D possibly matches TRBD1 or TRBD2 (5 bases each). CDR1 SQVTM and CDR2 ANQGSEA come from the germline V gene. The CDR3 is made up of 12 amino acids. The V end lost 4 bases, the J end lost 3 bases, and 10 bases lay between the germline ends. The CDR3, as DNA: TGCAGCGTTGGGGACGGTCACTACGAGCAGTACTTC. This codes for CSVGDGHYEQYF.

This chain uses TRBV5-6 with TRBJ2-1; D might be TRBD2 (6 bases). Trimming left V 2 bases short and J 5 bases short, with 14 bases between. Per germline, CDR1 SGHDT and CDR2 YYEEEE. The CDR3 loop spans 15 amino acids. The CDR3 is CASSFPSALNNEQFF. Written as DNA, the CDR3 is TGTGCCAGCAGCTTCCCTAGCGCCCTAAACAATGAGCAGTTCTTC.